This T cell receptor beta chain comes out of a study of Tregs in tolerant kidney transplant recipients. Comments on this clone: Its antigen remains unknown.

Germline CDR1 reads SEHNR; CDR2 reads FQNEAQ (reference sequence). Trimming removed 3 bases from V and 1 base from J; junction bases left unmatched: 4. The CDR3 runs 15 residues. Study observations and caveats: Some patients' samples used different primers over time, so nucleotide sequences weren't comparable. Findings come from small patient numbers and require larger validation.

Generated by immunoSEQ multiplex PCR, the TCRdb table keeps only in-frame clones and is missing some. This table holds about 15,000 clones, around three quarters found once. Unstimulated Tregs (CD4+CD25+CD127-) and CD4+CD25- non-Tregs were sorted from PBMCs. Regulatory T cells were sorted from thawed PBMCs rested overnight at 37°C with 200 IU/ml IL-2. The material sequenced was Tregs from blood, taken before the transplant. This sequence joins TRBV7-9 and TRBJ1-2, with TRBD1 matching over 8 bases. The clonotype originates from a human donor who received a combined kidney and bone marrow transplant. CDR3 loop: CASSLRDRINYGYTF. CDR3 sequence (DNA): TGTGCCAGCAGCTTGCGGGACAGGATTAACTATGGCTACACCTTC.